This T cell receptor (beta chain) was found in a study of blood T cell repertoires in COVID-19. Study-wide context: The origin of the acute and convalescent COVID-19 samples was the United States, Italy and Spain. Nucleic acid was either cDNA or gDNA, and it came from T cells, B-cell-depleted T cells, or PBMCs.

The CDR3 length is 14 residues. The germline V gene has CDR1 SQVTM and CDR2 ANQGSEA. V lost 5 bases to trimming and J lost 3 bases; unmatched junction nucleotides: 10. Original analysis: Amplification from reference gene primers served as the basis for estimated nucleated cell counts. Profiled with immunoSEQ multiplex PCR; TCRdb holds only in-frame clones, not every one. V and J calls and clone size are given by that table; D and trimming were obtained from the DNA. The repertoire consists of roughly 250,000 clones, with nearly 90% occurring once and the leading ten covering under 0.95%. This clone occurred once.

The sample taken for sequencing was peripheral blood. The chain carries TRBV29-1 and TRBJ2-7, with TRBD2 matching over 7 bases. This sequence was found in a woman younger than 45 with acute or convalescent COVID-19. The CDR3 bases are TGCAGCGTTAGCGGGGCTAGCGGATTCTACGAGCAGTACTTC. Translating it yields CSVSGASGFYEQYF.